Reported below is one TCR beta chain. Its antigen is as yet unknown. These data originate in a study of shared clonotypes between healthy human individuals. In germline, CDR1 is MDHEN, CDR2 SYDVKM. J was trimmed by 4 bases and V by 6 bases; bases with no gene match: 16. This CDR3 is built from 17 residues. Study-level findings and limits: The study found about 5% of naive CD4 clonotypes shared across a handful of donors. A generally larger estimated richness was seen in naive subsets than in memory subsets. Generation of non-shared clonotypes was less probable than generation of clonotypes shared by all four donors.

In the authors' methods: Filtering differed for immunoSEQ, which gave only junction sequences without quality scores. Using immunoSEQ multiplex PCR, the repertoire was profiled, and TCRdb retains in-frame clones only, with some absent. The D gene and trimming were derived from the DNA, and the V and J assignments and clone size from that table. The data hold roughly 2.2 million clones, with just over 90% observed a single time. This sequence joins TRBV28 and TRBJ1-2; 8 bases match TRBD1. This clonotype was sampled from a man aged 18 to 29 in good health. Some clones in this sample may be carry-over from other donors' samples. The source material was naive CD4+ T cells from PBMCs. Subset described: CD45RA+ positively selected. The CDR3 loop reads CASSFADAGGASYGYTF. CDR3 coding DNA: TGTGCCAGCAGCTTCGCCGATGCAGGGGGCGCCAGCTATGGCTACACCTTC.